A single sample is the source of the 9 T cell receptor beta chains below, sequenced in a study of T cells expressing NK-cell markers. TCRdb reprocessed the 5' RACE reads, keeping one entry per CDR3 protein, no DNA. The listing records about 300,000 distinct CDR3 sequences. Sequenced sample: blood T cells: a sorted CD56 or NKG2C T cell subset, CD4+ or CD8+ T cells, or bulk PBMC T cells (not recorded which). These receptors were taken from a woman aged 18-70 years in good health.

The CDR3 here is CASSLQGTASYEQYF. The rearrangement uses TRBV28 and TRBJ2-7; TCRdb outputs TRBD1, but without DNA this stays unchecked. The CDR3 is 15 residues long. Germline V gene sequence: CDR1 MDHEN, CDR2 SYDVKM.

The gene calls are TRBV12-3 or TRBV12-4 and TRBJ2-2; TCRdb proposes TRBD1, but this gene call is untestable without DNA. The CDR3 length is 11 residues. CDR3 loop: CASTGGRELFF.

The CDR3 spells CASSLDSYSNQPQHF. The chain uses TRBV7-2 and TRBJ1-5. Germline assignment: CDR1 SGHTA and CDR2 FQGNSA. The CDR3 totals 15 residues. Full variable domain (rest looked up from reference TRBV7-2 and TRBJ1-5): GAGVSQSPSNKVTEKGKDVELRCDPISGHTALYWYRQSLGQGLEFLIYFQGNSAPDKSGLPSDRFSAERTGGSVSTLTIQRTQQEDSAVYLCASSLDSYSNQPQHFGDGTRLSIL.

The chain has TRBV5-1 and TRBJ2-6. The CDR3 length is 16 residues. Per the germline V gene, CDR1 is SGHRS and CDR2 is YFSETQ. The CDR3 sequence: CASSLSKTAGANVLTF.

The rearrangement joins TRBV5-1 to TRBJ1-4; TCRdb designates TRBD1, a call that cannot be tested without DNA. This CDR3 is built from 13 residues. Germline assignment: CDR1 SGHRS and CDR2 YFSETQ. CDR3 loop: CASRTGSNEKLFF.

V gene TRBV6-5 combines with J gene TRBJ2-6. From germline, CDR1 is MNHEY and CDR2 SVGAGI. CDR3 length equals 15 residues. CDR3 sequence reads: CASSYSRIGANVLTF.

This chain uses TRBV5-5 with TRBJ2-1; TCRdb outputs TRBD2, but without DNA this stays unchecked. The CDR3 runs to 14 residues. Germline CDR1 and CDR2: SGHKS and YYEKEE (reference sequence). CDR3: CASILAGVNNEQFF. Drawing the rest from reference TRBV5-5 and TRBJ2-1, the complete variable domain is DAGVTQSPTHLIKTRGQQVTLRCSPISGHKSVSWYQQVLGQGPQFIFQYYEKEERGRGNFPDRFSARQFPNYSSELNVNALLLGDSALYLCASILAGVNNEQFFGPGTRLTVL.

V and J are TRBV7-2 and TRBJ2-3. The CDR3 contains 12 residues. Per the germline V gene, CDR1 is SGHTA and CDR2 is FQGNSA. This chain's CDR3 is CASSFSRDTQYF.

This chain's CDR3 is CATTPDWALSPLHF. This sequence joins TRBV15 and TRBJ1-6; checking the TCRdb D call of TRBD1 is not possible without DNA. The CDR3 has 14 residues. Per the germline V gene, CDR1 is LNHNV and CDR2 is YYDKDF (reference sequence). The variable domain in full, with the rest retrieved from reference TRBV15 and TRBJ1-6, is DAMVIQNPRYQVTQFGKPVTLSCSQTLNHNVMYWYQQKSSQAPKLLFHYYDKDFNNEADTPDNFQSRRPNTSFCFLDIRSPGLGDTAMYLCATTPDWALSPLHFGNGTRLTVT.